This T cell receptor beta chain originates from a study of vaccination effects on CD4 cells after COVID-19. In the ViraFEST assay, antigen-specific CD4+ clonotypes were identified by expansion after peptide-pool stimulation. Following 10 days of culture, CD4+ T cells were isolated. On both days 3 and 7, half of the culture medium was replaced with IL-2 medium. Repertoires were generated with immunoSEQ multiplex PCR, while TCRdb's copy carries only in-frame clones and drops some. In the table there are about 61,000 clones, roughly 76% of which are singletons. Details on this clone: The antigen remains unidentified.

Germline-derived CDR1 and CDR2 are ENHRY and SYGVKD. Trimming took 2 bases from V and 4 from J; bases not matched to a gene: 10. CDR3 length: 17 residues. Specimen: CD4+ T cells from PBMCs cultured with HCoV-229E spike peptides, collected before COVID-19 vaccination. This chain uses TRBV10-3 with TRBJ2-3, with 9 bases lining up with TRBD2. This sequence was found in a human donor who received a COVID-19 vaccine. The CDR3 nucleotides are TGTGCCATCAGTGAGATAGGGCAGCGGGGGGTTCCAGATACGCAGTATTTT. It is translated as CAISEIGQRGVPDTQYF.